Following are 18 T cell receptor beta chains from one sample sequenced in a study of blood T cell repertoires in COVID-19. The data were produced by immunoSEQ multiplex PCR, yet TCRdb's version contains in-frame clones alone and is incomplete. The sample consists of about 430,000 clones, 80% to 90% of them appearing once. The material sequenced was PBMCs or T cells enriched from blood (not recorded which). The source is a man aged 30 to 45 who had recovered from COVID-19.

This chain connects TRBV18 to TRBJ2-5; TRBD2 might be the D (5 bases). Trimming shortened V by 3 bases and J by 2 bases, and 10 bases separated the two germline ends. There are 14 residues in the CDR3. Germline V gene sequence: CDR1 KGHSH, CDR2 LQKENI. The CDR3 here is CASSPPGFQETQYF. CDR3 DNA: TGTGCCAGCTCACCCCCGGGATTTCAAGAGACCCAGTACTTC.

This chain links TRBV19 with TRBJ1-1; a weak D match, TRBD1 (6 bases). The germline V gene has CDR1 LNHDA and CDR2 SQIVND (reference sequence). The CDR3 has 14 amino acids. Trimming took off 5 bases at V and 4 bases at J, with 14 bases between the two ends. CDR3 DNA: TGTGCCAGTAGTCAGGGGCAATGGGGCACTGAAGCTTTCTTT. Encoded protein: CASSQGQWGTEAFF.

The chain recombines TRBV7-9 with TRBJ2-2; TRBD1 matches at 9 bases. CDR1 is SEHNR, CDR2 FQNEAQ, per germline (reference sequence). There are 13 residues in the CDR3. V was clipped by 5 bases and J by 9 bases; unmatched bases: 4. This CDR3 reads CASSEDRGRELFF. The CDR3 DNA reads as TGTGCCAGCAGCGAGGACAGGGGCCGGGAGCTGTTTTTT. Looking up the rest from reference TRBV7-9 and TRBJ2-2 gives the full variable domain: DTGVSQNPRHKITKRGQNVTFRCDPISEHNRLYWYRQTLGQGPEFLTYFQNEAQLEKSRLLSDRFSAERPKGSFSTLEIQRTEQGDSAMYLCASSEDRGRELFFGEGSRLTVL.

As DNA, the CDR3 is TGTGCCAGCAGTGTCACTAGCGACCCCTACAATGAGCAGTTCTTC. Protein: CASSVTSDPYNEQFF. The chain couples TRBV27 to TRBJ2-1; 7 nucleotides agree with TRBD2. The CDR3 runs 15 residues. Trimming took 5 bases from V and 2 from J; bases not matched to a gene: 6. Per germline, CDR1 MNHEY and CDR2 SMNVEV (reference sequence).

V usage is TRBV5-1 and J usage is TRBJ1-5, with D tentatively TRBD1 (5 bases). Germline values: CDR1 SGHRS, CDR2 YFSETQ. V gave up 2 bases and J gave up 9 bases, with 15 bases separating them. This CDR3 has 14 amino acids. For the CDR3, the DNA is TGCGCCAGCAGCTTCGACAGAGATCAGTGGCCCCAGCATTTT. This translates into CASSFDRDQWPQHF. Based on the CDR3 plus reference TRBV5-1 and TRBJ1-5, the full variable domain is KAGVTQTPRYLIKTRGQQVTLSCSPISGHRSVSWYQQTPGQGLQFLFEYFSETQRNKGNFPGRFSGRQFSNSRSEMNVSTLELGDSALYLCASSFDRDQWPQHFGDGTRLSIL.

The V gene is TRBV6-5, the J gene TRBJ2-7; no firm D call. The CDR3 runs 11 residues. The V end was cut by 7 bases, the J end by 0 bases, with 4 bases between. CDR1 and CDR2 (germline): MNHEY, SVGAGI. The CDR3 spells CASTISYEQYF. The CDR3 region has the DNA TGTGCCAGCACAATCTCCTACGAGCAGTACTTC.

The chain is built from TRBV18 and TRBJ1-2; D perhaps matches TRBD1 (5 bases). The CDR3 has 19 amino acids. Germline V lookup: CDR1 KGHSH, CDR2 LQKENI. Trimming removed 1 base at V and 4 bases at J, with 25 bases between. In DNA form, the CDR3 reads TGTGCCAGCTCACCACAACTTCTTACTACAGGCGCTGAGGTCTATGGCTACACCTTC. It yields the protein CASSPQLLTTGAEVYGYTF.

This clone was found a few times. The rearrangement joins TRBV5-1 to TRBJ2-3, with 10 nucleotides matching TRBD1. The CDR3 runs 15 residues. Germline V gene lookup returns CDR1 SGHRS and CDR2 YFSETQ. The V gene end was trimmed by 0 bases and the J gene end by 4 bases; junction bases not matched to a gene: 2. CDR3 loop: CASSLAGTGADTQYF. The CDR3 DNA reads TGCGCCAGCAGCTTGGCCGGGACAGGGGCAGATACGCAGTATTTT.

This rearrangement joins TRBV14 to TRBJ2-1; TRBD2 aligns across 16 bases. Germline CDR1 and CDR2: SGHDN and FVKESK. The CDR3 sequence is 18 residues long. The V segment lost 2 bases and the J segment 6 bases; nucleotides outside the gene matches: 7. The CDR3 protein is CASSQRGTSGRAPNEQFF. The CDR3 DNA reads TGTGCCAGCAGCCAAAGGGGGACTAGCGGGAGGGCCCCCAATGAGCAGTTCTTC.

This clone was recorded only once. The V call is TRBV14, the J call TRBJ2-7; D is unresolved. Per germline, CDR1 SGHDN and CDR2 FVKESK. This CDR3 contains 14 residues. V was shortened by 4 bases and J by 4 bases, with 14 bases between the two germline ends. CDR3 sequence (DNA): TGTGCCAGCAGCCCAGGCAATGGTCCTTACGAGCAGTACTTC. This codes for CASSPGNGPYEQYF.

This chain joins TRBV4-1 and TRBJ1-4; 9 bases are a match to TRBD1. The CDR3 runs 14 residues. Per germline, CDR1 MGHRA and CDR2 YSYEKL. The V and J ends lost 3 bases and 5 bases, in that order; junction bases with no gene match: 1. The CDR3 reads CASSQGQGNEKLFF. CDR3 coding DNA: TGCGCCAGCAGCCAGGGACAGGGAAATGAAAAACTGTTTTTT.

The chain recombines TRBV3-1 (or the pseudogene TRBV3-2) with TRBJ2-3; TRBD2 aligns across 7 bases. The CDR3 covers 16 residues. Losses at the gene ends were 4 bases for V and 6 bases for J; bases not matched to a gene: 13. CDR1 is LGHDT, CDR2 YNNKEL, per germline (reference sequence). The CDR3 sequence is CASSLSGIRLGDTQYF. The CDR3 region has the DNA TGTGCCAGCAGCCTCAGCGGGATACGGCTCGGTGATACGCAGTATTTT.

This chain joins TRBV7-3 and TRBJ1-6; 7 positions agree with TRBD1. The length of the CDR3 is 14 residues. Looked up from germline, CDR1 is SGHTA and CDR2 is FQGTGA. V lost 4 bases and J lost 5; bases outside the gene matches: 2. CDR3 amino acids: CASSSGQNNSPLHF. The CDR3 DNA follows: TGTGCCAGCAGCTCGGGACAGAATAATTCACCCCTCCACTTT.

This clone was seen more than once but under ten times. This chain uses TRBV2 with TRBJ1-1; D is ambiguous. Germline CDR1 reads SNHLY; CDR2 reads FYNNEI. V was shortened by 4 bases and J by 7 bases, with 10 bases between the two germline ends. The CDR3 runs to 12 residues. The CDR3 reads CASSGEPIEAFF. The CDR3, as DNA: TGTGCCAGCAGTGGTGAGCCAATTGAAGCTTTCTTT.

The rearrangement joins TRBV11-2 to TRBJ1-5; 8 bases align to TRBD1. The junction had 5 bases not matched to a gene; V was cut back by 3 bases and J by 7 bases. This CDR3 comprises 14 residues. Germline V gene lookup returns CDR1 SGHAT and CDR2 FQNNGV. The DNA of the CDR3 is TGTGCCAGCAGCTTGGACAGGGTAAGACAGCCCCAGCATTTT. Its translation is CASSLDRVRQPQHF.

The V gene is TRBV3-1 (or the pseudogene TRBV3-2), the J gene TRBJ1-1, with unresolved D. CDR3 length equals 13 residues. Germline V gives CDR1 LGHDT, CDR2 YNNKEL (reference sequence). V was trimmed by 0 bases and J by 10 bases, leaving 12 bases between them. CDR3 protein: CASSQDLSVRAFF. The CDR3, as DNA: TGTGCCAGCAGCCAAGATCTTTCCGTGCGAGCTTTCTTT.

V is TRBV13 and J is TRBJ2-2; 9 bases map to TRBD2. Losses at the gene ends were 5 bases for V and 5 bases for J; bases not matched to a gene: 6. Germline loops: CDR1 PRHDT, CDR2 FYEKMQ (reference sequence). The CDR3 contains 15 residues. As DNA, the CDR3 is TGTGCCAGCAGCCGAGGGCGGGAGGGGACCGGGGAGCTGTTTTTT. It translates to CASSRGREGTGELFF.

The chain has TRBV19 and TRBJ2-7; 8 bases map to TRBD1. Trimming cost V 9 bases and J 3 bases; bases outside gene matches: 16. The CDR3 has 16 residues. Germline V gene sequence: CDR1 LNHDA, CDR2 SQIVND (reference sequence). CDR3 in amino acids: CASDRRGRDRIYEQYF. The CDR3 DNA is TGTGCCAGCGACCGACGGGGCCGGGACAGGATCTACGAGCAGTACTTC. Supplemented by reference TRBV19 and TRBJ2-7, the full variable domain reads DGGITQSPKYLFRKEGQNVTLSCEQNLNHDAMYWYRQDPGQGLRLIYYSQIVNDFQKGDIAEGYSVSREKKESFPLTVTSAQKNPTAFYLCASDRRGRDRIYEQYFGPGTRLTVT.